This T cell receptor (beta chain) was obtained from a study of monozygotic twins with inflammatory bowel disease. With regard to this clonotype: Its antigen remains unknown.

General study results and limits: Especially with disease activity, IBD patients shared fewer clonotypes with others than healthy twins did.

For every TCR library, around 3,700 ng of total RNA was used. A 6-nucleotide sample barcode was carried by the UMIs, which template switching added. TCRdb reanalyzed the 5' RACE reads, giving one entry per CDR3 protein sequence and no DNA. The specimen's table records approximately 160,000 distinct CDR3 sequences. Sequenced input: blood. This receptor was identified in a human donor with ulcerative colitis or Crohn's disease, or a healthy co-twin of an affected twin (not recorded which).

The CDR3 protein is CASTSIRDGGYTF. The chain carries TRBV6-5 and TRBJ1-2; checking the TCRdb D call of TRBD1 is not possible without DNA. Germline values: CDR1 MNHEY, CDR2 SVGAGI. The CDR3 runs 13 residues.